This is a list of T cell receptor beta chains from one sample in a study of vaccination and CD4 T cells after COVID-19. Antigens for these TCRs are unknown. TCRdb recomputed calls from the PCR reads with MiXCR, one row per CDR3 protein. This repertoire shows 6,500 or so distinct CDR3 sequences, roughly 30% found once; its top ten account for around a third. Sequenced sample: CD4+ T cells from blood, cultured in vitro. The source is a human donor in good health. CDR3s include the opening cysteine and the closing phenylalanine or tryptophan. Fields, in order: V gene, clone size, J gene, D gene, CDR3 protein, CDR3 DNA. The D gene is left open where the match is weak. Not every row has a clone size; where given, it reads once, few, many or a size class.

V: TRBV7-3
size: once
J: TRBJ2-5
D: NA
CDR3: CASSSDPQETQYF
DNA: TGTGCCAGCAGCTCTGATCCTCAAGAGACCCAGTACTTC

V: TRBV25-1
size: NA
J: TRBJ1-1
D: NA
CDR3: CASSLPQNTEAFF
DNA: TGTGCCAGCTCACTTCCACAGAACACTGAAGCTTTCTTT

V: TRBV7-2
size: NA
J: TRBJ2-5
D: TRBD2
CDR3: CASSSGGGKETQYF
DNA: TGTGCCAGCAGCTCTGGGGGGGGGAAGGAGACCCAGTACTTC

V: TRBV2
size: NA
J: TRBJ2-7
D: TRBD2
CDR3: CASSGGGLAGDYEQYF
DNA: TGTGCCAGCAGTGGGGGGGGACTAGCGGGAGACTACGAGCAGTACTTC

V: TRBV20-1
size: once
J: TRBJ2-5
D: NA
CDR3: CSASHFEETQYF
DNA: TGCAGTGCCTCGCATTTTGAAGAGACCCAGTACTTC

V: TRBV28
size: few
J: TRBJ2-3
D: TRBD1
CDR3: CASRRTGGGDTQYF
DNA: TGTGCCAGCCGACGGACAGGGGGGGGTGATACGCAGTATTTT

V: TRBV11-2
size: NA
J: TRBJ1-1
D: NA
CDR3: CASSLRGAGPWTEAFF
DNA: TGTGCCAGCAGCTTAAGAGGGGCGGGGCCCTGGACTGAAGCTTTCTTT

V: TRBV11-2
size: few
J: TRBJ2-5
D: TRBD2
CDR3: CASSATSGSIETQYF
DNA: TGTGCCAGCAGCGCGACTAGCGGGAGCATTGAGACCCAGTACTTC

V: TRBV20-1
size: few
J: TRBJ2-5
D: NA
CDR3: CSARDLFRQETQYF
DNA: TGCAGTGCTAGAGATCTATTCAGACAAGAGACCCAGTACTTC

V: TRBV7-3
size: NA
J: TRBJ2-2
D: NA
CDR3: CASSRGTMGGELFF
DNA: TGTGCCAGCAGCCGAGGGACCATGGGCGGGGAGCTGTTTTTT

V: TRBV20-1
size: NA
J: TRBJ2-7
D: NA
CDR3: CSATDRNAYEQYF
DNA: TGCAGTGCTACCGACAGGAACGCCTACGAGCAGTACTTC

V: TRBV30
size: NA
J: TRBJ2-7
D: NA
CDR3: CAWSLPPSYEQYF
DNA: TGTGCCTGGAGCCTCCCCCCTTCCTACGAGCAGTACTTC

V: TRBV4-1
size: NA
J: TRBJ2-7
D: TRBD1
CDR3: CASSFRDRGYEQYF
DNA: TGCGCCAGCAGCTTCCGGGACAGGGGTTACGAGCAGTACTTC

V: TRBV11-2
size: NA
J: TRBJ2-1
D: NA
CDR3: CASSGRYSHEQFF
DNA: TGTGCCAGCAGCGGGAGGTACTCGCATGAGCAGTTCTTC

V: TRBV11-2
size: NA
J: TRBJ2-6
D: NA
CDR3: CASSLQGSLSGANVLTF
DNA: TGTGCCAGCAGCTTGCAGGGATCCCTCTCTGGGGCCAACGTCCTGACTTTC

V: TRBV20-1
size: NA
J: TRBJ1-4
D: NA
CDR3: CSASGQTARTNEKLFF
DNA: TGCAGTGCTTCTGGACAGACCGCTCGAACCAATGAAAAACTGTTTTTT

V: TRBV7-2
size: NA
J: TRBJ2-1
D: TRBD2
CDR3: CASSSGKAGGPYNEQFF
DNA: TGTGCCAGCAGCTCAGGCAAGGCGGGAGGGCCCTACAATGAGCAGTTCTTC

V: TRBV7-2
size: few
J: TRBJ1-2
D: NA
CDR3: CASSLELLAGPYGYTF
DNA: TGTGCCAGCAGCTTAGAGCTGCTGGCGGGGCCATATGGCTACACCTTC

V: TRBV7-9
size: NA
J: TRBJ1-1
D: NA
CDR3: CASSIGGHANTEAFF
DNA: TGTGCCAGCAGCATCGGGGGACACGCGAACACTGAAGCTTTCTTT

V: TRBV19
size: NA
J: TRBJ1-5
D: NA
CDR3: CASTSGALNQPQHF
DNA: TGTGCCAGTACATCAGGGGCCCTGAATCAGCCCCAGCATTTT

V: TRBV21-1
size: few
J: TRBJ1-1
D: NA
CDR3: CASTFQGQGPTEAFF
DNA: TGTGCCAGCACCTTTCAGGGACAGGGCCCCACTGAAGCTTTCTTT

V: TRBV6-1
size: NA
J: TRBJ2-5
D: TRBD1
CDR3: CASSGQVQETQYF
DNA: TGTGCCAGCTCGGGACAGGTACAAGAGACCCAGTACTTC

V: TRBV7-9
size: NA
J: TRBJ2-5
D: NA
CDR3: CASSDPRGSGETQYF
DNA: TGTGCCAGCAGCGACCCCAGGGGCTCGGGTGAGACCCAGTACTTC

V: TRBV6-5
size: few
J: TRBJ2-5
D: TRBD1
CDR3: CASSYSRGQETQYF
DNA: TGTGCCAGCAGTTACTCCAGGGGGCAAGAGACCCAGTACTTC

V: TRBV6-1
size: NA
J: TRBJ1-5
D: TRBD1
CDR3: CASSEAHPRQGRQPQHF
DNA: TGTGCCAGCAGTGAAGCGCATCCGAGACAGGGGAGGCAGCCCCAGCATTTT

V: TRBV7-6
size: few
J: TRBJ2-2
D: NA
CDR3: CASSLVWDTGELFF
DNA: TGTGCCAGCAGCTTAGTTTGGGACACCGGGGAGCTGTTTTTT

V: TRBV5-8
size: NA
J: TRBJ1-1
D: NA
CDR3: CASSVGQLNTEAFF
DNA: TGTGCCAGCAGCGTAGGACAGTTGAACACTGAAGCTTTCTTT

V: TRBV20-1
size: NA
J: TRBJ1-5
D: TRBD1
CDR3: CSVLPGTDNQPQHF
DNA: TGCAGTGTCCTACCCGGGACAGACAATCAGCCCCAGCATTTT

V: TRBV5-1
size: NA
J: TRBJ2-5
D: TRBD2
CDR3: CASGLAGGEETQYF
DNA: TGCGCCAGCGGCTTAGCGGGAGGAGAAGAGACCCAGTACTTC

V: TRBV5-1
size: NA
J: TRBJ1-1
D: TRBD1
CDR3: CASSRGQLNTEAFF
DNA: TGCGCCAGCAGCCGGGGACAGCTTAACACTGAAGCTTTCTTT

V: TRBV2
size: NA
J: TRBJ2-3
D: NA
CDR3: CASTYPTDTQYF
DNA: TGTGCCAGCACCTACCCCACAGATACGCAGTATTTT

V: TRBV28
size: few
J: TRBJ1-5
D: NA
CDR3: CASSSRPGVQHF
DNA: TGTGCCAGCAGTTCCCGGCCGGGAGTCCAGCATTTT

V: TRBV24-1
size: medium-sized
J: TRBJ1-5
D: NA
CDR3: CATSDWERNQPQHF
DNA: TGTGCCACCAGTGATTGGGAACGGAATCAGCCCCAGCATTTT

V: TRBV6-5
size: NA
J: TRBJ2-5
D: NA
CDR3: CASSTRGVGMTKTQYF
DNA: TGTGCCAGCAGTACTCGAGGTGTGGGCATGACAAAGACCCAGTACTTC

V: TRBV6-2/TRBV6-3
size: once
J: TRBJ2-6
D: NA
CDR3: CASSSSATSGANVLTF
DNA: TGTGCCAGCAGTTCCTCAGCCACCTCTGGGGCCAACGTCCTGACTTTC

V: TRBV27
size: NA
J: TRBJ2-7
D: NA
CDR3: CASSAQRPGLGEQYF
DNA: TGTGCCAGCAGTGCCCAACGCCCAGGGCTCGGCGAGCAGTACTTC

V: TRBV28
size: few
J: TRBJ1-2
D: NA
CDR3: CASSFTGLFGYTF
DNA: TGTGCCAGCAGTTTTACAGGGCTCTTTGGCTACACCTTC

V: TRBV27
size: few
J: TRBJ1-2
D: TRBD1
CDR3: CASSTRQGWNYGYTF
DNA: TGTGCCAGCAGTACACGACAGGGGTGGAACTATGGCTACACCTTC

V: TRBV28
size: NA
J: TRBJ1-5
D: NA
CDR3: CAGSLRGNMVQPQHF
DNA: TGTGCCGGCAGTTTAAGGGGGAATATGGTGCAGCCCCAGCATTTT

V: TRBV7-2
size: NA
J: TRBJ1-5
D: TRBD1
CDR3: CASTGQGGARYQPQHF
DNA: TGTGCCAGCACCGGACAGGGAGGGGCCCGATATCAGCCCCAGCATTTT

V: TRBV4-2
size: NA
J: TRBJ1-5
D: TRBD1
CDR3: CASSQGGDSQPQHF
DNA: TGTGCCAGCAGCCAAGGGGGGGACAGTCAGCCCCAGCATTTT

V: TRBV7-2
size: few
J: TRBJ1-1
D: TRBD1
CDR3: CASSTHRGNTEAFF
DNA: TGTGCCAGCAGCACCCACAGGGGGAACACTGAAGCTTTCTTT

V: TRBV6-5
size: NA
J: TRBJ2-1
D: NA
CDR3: CASSSSGEEFF
DNA: TGTGCCAGCAGTTCCTCGGGAGAGGAGTTCTTC

V: TRBV7-6
size: few
J: TRBJ2-3
D: TRBD2
CDR3: CASSRPAGLAGEADTQYF
DNA: TGTGCCAGCAGCCGACCCGCCGGGCTAGCGGGAGAGGCAGATACGCAGTATTTT

V: TRBV20-1
size: few
J: TRBJ2-4
D: TRBD1
CDR3: CSARAQGIAKNIQYF
DNA: TGCAGTGCTCGCGCACAGGGGATTGCCAAAAACATTCAGTACTTC